The 21 T cell receptor beta chains below all came from one sample that was sequenced in a study of blood T cells in healthy people across ages. The use of a sample-barcoded 5' primer and a J-beta primer mix characterized a second PCR of roughly 6 to 12 cycles. Via MiXCR, TCRdb re-called the 5' RACE reads, giving one row per CDR3 protein. The sample includes 1.5 million to 2 million distinct CDR3 sequences, 30% to 40% of them seen just once. Sequencing was performed on blood. These TCRs come from a human donor in good health.

About this clonotype itself: This could be a read error, since a much larger clone is one nucleotide away. The chain couples TRBV20-1 to TRBJ2-7; D perhaps matches TRBD1 (6 bases). Germline loops: CDR1 DFQATT, CDR2 SNEGSKA (reference sequence). This CDR3 has 14 amino acids. V lost 4 bases to trimming and J lost 3 bases, with 16 bases between them. CDR3 nucleotide sequence: TGCAGTGCTATCTGCTCCGCCAGGGGCTACGAGCAGTACTTC. This codes for CSAICSARGYEQYF.

This clonotype was seen more than once but under ten times. The chain employs TRBV12-3 or TRBV12-4 and TRBJ2-3; D ambiguous. V shed 6 bases and J shed 7 bases, with 11 bases lying between them. CDR3 length: 12 residues. The CDR3 DNA follows: TGTGCCAGCAGACTAACAACCCATACGCAGTATTTT. It specifies CASRLTTHTQYF.

This chain connects TRBV7-3 to TRBJ2-3, with 14 positions matching TRBD2. J was trimmed by 2 bases and V by 3 bases; bases with no gene match: 19. The CDR3 has 22 residues. The germline CDR1 and CDR2 sequences are SGHTA and FQGTGA. For the CDR3, the DNA is TGTGCCAGCAGCTTCCATTCCCCCTCCCCAGGACTAGCGGGGGGTACCACAGATACGCAGTATTTT. This sequence encodes CASSFHSPSPGLAGGTTDTQYF.

The rearrangement joins TRBV7-2 to TRBJ2-3; D remains unclear. Trimming pared 0 bases from V and 4 bases from J, leaving 11 bases between. The germline V gene has CDR1 SGHTA and CDR2 FQGNSA. The CDR3 covers 15 residues. The DNA for the CDR3 is TGTGCCAGCAGCTTAGCCGGTTTAGTATCAGATACGCAGTATTTT. Encoded protein: CASSLAGLVSDTQYF.

V and J are TRBV7-2 and TRBJ2-3; D is uncertain. From germline, CDR1 is SGHTA and CDR2 FQGNSA. Trimming removed 2 bases at V and 4 bases at J, with 10 bases between. The CDR3 length is 14 residues. DNA of the CDR3: TGTGCCAGCAGCTTACTACCAAGGTCAGATACGCAGTATTTT. Translating it yields CASSLLPRSDTQYF.

The V and J genes are TRBV10-3 and TRBJ2-5, with TRBD1 matching over 7 bases. CDR3 size: 13 residues. The germline V gene encodes CDR1 ENHRY and CDR2 SYGVKD. The J segment lost 5 bases and the V segment lost 7 bases, leaving 7 bases of the junction unmatched. DNA of the CDR3: TGTGCCATCATGACAGGGATCGGGGAGACCCAGTACTTC. It specifies CAIMTGIGETQYF.

This rearrangement joins TRBV9 to TRBJ2-1; D may be TRBD1 (5 bases). The V gene lost 0 bases and the J gene lost 3 bases, with 13 bases spanning the gap. Germline CDR1 SGDLS, CDR2 YYNGEE. CDR3 length equals 16 residues. For the CDR3, the DNA is TGTGCCAGCAGCGTAGGGGGCCAGCGCAACTACAATGAGCAGTTCTTC. Translation gives CASSVGGQRNYNEQFF.

This chain links TRBV27 with TRBJ2-1; no firm D call. The CDR3 is 14 amino acids. The V gene lost 1 base and the J gene lost 3 bases, with 7 bases spanning the gap. Germline V lookup: CDR1 MNHEY, CDR2 SMNVEV (reference sequence). The CDR3 region has the DNA TGTGCCAGCAGTTTATTGGCCTTCTACAATGAGCAGTTCTTC. Protein sequence: CASSLLAFYNEQFF.

This clonotype was detected only a few times. The rearrangement uses TRBV5-5 and TRBJ1-2; 7 nucleotides line up with TRBD1. The germline V gene has CDR1 SGHKS and CDR2 YYEKEE (reference sequence). V trimming: 4 bases; J trimming: 1 base; junction bases outside the gene matches: 7. The CDR3 contains 15 residues. CDR3 sequence (DNA): TGTGCCAGCAGCCGTCCCGGGACAGTTAACTATGGCTACACCTTC. Protein sequence: CASSRPGTVNYGYTF.

The chain recombines TRBV28 with TRBJ2-6; possible D gene TRBD1, 6 bases. V dropped 5 bases and J dropped 4 bases, with 9 bases sitting between them. This CDR3 region has 14 residues. Germline values: CDR1 MDHEN, CDR2 SYDVKM. Here the CDR3 reads CASSERGGANVLTF. CDR3 DNA: TGTGCCAGCAGTGAGAGGGGGGGGGCCAACGTCCTGACTTTC.

In its sample, this clonotype was seen a few times. This chain links TRBV4-1 with TRBJ2-1; D is unclear. V gave up 4 bases and J gave up 7 bases, with 14 bases separating them. From germline, CDR1 is MGHRA and CDR2 YSYEKL. The CDR3 extends over 14 amino acids. The CDR3 region is CASSPLGHRNEQFF. CDR3 in DNA: TGCGCCAGCAGCCCTTTGGGTCATAGGAATGAGCAGTTCTTC.

This clonotype was detected ten times or more. The chain combines TRBV29-1 with TRBJ2-1, with 7 bases lining up with TRBD2. After removal of 7 bases from V and 4 bases from J, the junction contained 7 bases not matched to a gene. CDR1 is SQVTM, CDR2 ANQGSEA, per germline. This CDR3 comprises 13 residues. CDR3 sequence reads: CSAGEGLYNEQFF. The CDR3 DNA reads TGCAGCGCCGGGGAGGGCCTGTACAATGAGCAGTTCTTC.

The V gene is TRBV4-1, the J gene TRBJ2-1; D is unresolved. Per germline, CDR1 MGHRA and CDR2 YSYEKL. The CDR3 extends over 15 amino acids. V dropped 6 bases and J dropped 3 bases, with 15 bases sitting between them. CDR3 in DNA: TGCGCCAGCAGTCGATTGCCCGACGGCTACAATGAGCAGTTCTTC. This codes for CASSRLPDGYNEQFF.

This clonotype was detected a few times. CDR3 region: CASSVAGRGTGELFF. CDR3 in DNA: TGTGCCAGCAGCGTAGCTGGGCGGGGCACCGGGGAGCTGTTTTTT. The chain is built from TRBV9 and TRBJ2-2; D may be TRBD2 (6 bases). V lost 0 bases and J lost 4, with 10 bases in between. The CDR3 runs 15 residues. Germline assignment: CDR1 SGDLS and CDR2 YYNGEE.

This clonotype has a handful of counts. This sequence joins TRBV7-9 and TRBJ1-1, with unresolved D. Trimming took 1 base from V and 4 from J, leaving 10 bases between them. Germline CDR1 and CDR2: SEHNR and FQNEAQ (reference sequence). The CDR3 contains 14 residues. The DNA of the CDR3 is TGTGCCAGCAGCTTAGATAGCGGTATCACTGAAGCTTTCTTT. Protein: CASSLDSGITEAFF.

The chain is built from TRBV12-3 or TRBV12-4 and TRBJ1-1, with D possibly TRBD1 on 6 matching bases. V shed 4 bases and J shed 4 bases, with 7 bases lying between them. The CDR3 is 12 amino acids. The CDR3 nucleotides read TGTGCCAGCAGTTGGACAGCCACTGAAGCTTTCTTT. Translating gives CASSWTATEAFF.

The chain combines TRBV20-1 with TRBJ2-1; D could derive from TRBD1 or TRBD2 (6 bases each). The length of the CDR3 is 15 residues. V was cut by 1 base and J by 5 bases, with 15 bases left in between. In germline, CDR1 is DFQATT, CDR2 SNEGSKA (reference sequence). In nucleotides, the CDR3 is TGCAGTGCTAGAGGGGCCTACGGGGGCCACAATGAGCAGTTCTTC. Its translation: CSARGAYGGHNEQFF.

The rearrangement uses TRBV7-2 and TRBJ1-1; 8 bases align to TRBD1. After removal of 5 bases from V and 4 bases from J, the junction contained 12 bases not matched to a gene. The germline V gene has CDR1 SGHTA and CDR2 FQGNSA. This CDR3 has 16 residues. The CDR3 reads CASSRNPQGVVTEAFF. CDR3 in DNA: TGTGCCAGCAGCAGAAACCCACAGGGGGTTGTCACTGAAGCTTTCTTT.

This chain connects TRBV6-4 to TRBJ1-1; D not resolved. V was clipped by 5 bases and J by 5 bases, with 15 bases between them. This CDR3 comprises 14 residues. Per germline, CDR1 MRHNA and CDR2 SNTAGT. The CDR3 sequence is CASSKSGQLTEAFF. The CDR3 DNA reads TGTGCCAGCAGTAAGTCCGGCCAGTTAACTGAAGCTTTCTTT.

This rearrangement joins TRBV29-1 to TRBJ2-7; 8 bases map to TRBD1. The V gene's germline CDR1 is SQVTM and CDR2 ANQGSEA. J gave up 5 bases and V 4 bases, and 10 bases lay outside the gene matches. The CDR3 extends over 14 amino acids. As DNA, the CDR3 is TGCAGCGTTGTACGACAGGGGTCCTTTAACGAGCAGTACTTC. Protein product: CSVVRQGSFNEQYF.

The chain employs TRBV14 and TRBJ2-3; D gene uncertain. V lost 6 bases and J lost 1, with 17 bases in between. Germline values: CDR1 SGHDN, CDR2 FVKESK. The CDR3 runs 16 residues. CDR3 region: CASSHVHSIRTDTQYF. The DNA of the CDR3 is TGTGCCAGCAGTCATGTCCATAGCATTCGCACAGATACGCAGTATTTT.